This T cell receptor (beta chain) was found in a study of cytomegalovirus exposure and HLA in healthy donors. Healthy donors of bone marrow made up the group. This PCR relied on a set of 60 Vbeta primers and 13 Jbeta primers. Sequencing used immunoSEQ multiplex PCR; TCRdb keeps in-frame clones, though not all of them. The data contain about 97,000 clones, 65% to 85% of them seen just once; the ten biggest clones take up more than 5%. Study findings and constraints: Indistinguishable V segments, including TRBV6-2 and TRBV6-3, were excluded. An analysis was carried out later, and it reportedly showed fewer N-insertions in an Asian-associated ancestry cluster than the roughly 670-donor mean.

CDR1 is ENHRY, CDR2 SYGVKD, per germline. Unmatched junction bases numbered 4, after V lost 9 bases and J lost 4 bases. This CDR3 comprises 12 residues. About this clone: Its cognate antigen is unknown.

This chain joins TRBV10-3 and TRBJ2-3; 7 bases are a match to TRBD2. The origin of this receptor is a man in his forties or fifties in good health and CMV-seropositive. The sample taken for sequencing was PBMCs. CDR3 DNA: TGTGCCATGAGCGGGGAGCCAGATACGCAGTATTTT. This encodes CAMSGEPDTQYF.